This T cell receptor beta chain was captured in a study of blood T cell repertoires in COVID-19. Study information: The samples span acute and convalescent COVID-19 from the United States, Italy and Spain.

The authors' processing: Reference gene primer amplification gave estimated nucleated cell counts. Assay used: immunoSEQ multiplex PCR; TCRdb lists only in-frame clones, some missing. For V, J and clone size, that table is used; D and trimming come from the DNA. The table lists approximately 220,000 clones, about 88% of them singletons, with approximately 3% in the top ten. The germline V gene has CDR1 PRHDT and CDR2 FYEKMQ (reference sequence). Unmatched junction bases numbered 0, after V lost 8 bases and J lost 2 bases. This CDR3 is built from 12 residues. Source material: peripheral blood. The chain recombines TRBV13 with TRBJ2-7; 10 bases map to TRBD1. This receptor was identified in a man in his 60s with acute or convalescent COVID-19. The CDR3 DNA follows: TGTGCCAGCGGACAGGGGGCCTACGAGCAGTACTTC. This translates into CASGQGAYEQYF.